This TCR beta chain appears in the sequencing data of a study of blood T cells in healthy people across ages. Study-level information: Template switching captured about one barcoded beta molecule per two T cells.

Findings of the study overall: There were more naive CD4+ cells and higher diversity in long-lived donors than in aged donors.

The use of a sample-barcoded 5' primer and a J-beta primer mix characterized a second PCR of about 7 to 12 cycles. Each sample yielded at least 2.5 million CDR3-containing paired-end reads. MiXCR, run by TCRdb on the 5' RACE reads, gives a single entry per CDR3 protein. The sample has more than 1,400,000 distinct CDR3 sequences, roughly 40% seen once. This clonotype was detected only a few times. The antigen is undetermined. V was cut by 6 bases and J by 7 bases, with 13 bases left in between. CDR3 length: 12 amino acids. Sequenced input: blood. The source is a woman between 18 and 30 years old in good health. The chain joins TRBV12-3 or TRBV12-4 to TRBJ2-7, with D hard to call. CDR3 in amino acids: CASSLGTPEQYF. The CDR3 bases are TGTGCCAGCAGCCTGGGCACCCCTGAGCAGTACTTC.